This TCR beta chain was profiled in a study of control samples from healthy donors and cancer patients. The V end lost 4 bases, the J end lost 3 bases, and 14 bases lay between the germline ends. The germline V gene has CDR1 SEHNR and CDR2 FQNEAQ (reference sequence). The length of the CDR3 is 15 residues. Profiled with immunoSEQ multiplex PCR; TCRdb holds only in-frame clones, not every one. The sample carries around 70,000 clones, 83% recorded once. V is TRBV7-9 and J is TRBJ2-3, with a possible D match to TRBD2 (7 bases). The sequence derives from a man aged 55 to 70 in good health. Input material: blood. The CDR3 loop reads CASSYGGGGTDTQYF. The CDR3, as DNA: TGTGCCAGCAGCTACGGAGGGGGAGGGACAGATACGCAGTATTTT.